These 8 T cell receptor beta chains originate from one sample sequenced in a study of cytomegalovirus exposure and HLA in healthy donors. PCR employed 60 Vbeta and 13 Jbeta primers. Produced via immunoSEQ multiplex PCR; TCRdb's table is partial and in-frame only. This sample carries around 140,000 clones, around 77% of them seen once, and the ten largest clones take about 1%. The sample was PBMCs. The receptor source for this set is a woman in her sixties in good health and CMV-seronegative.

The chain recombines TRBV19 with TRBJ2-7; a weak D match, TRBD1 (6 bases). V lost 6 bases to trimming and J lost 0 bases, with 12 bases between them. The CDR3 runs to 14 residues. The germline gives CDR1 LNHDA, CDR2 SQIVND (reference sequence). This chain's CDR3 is CASSNRASSYEQYF. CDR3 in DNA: TGTGCCAGTAGCAACAGGGCGAGCTCCTACGAGCAGTACTTC.

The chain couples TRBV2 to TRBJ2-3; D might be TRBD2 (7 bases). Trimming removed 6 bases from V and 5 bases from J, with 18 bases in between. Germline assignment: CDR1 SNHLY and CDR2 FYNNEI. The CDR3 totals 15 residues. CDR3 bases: TGTGCCAGCAGCGCCGTGGGGGGGACAATAGATACGCAGTATTTT. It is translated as CASSAVGGTIDTQYF.

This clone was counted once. In DNA form, the CDR3 reads TGTGCCAGCAGTTTCCCTGGGGGGACCAACTATGGCTACACCTTC. Amino acid sequence: CASSFPGGTNYGYTF. The chain joins TRBV25-1 to TRBJ1-2, with D possibly being TRBD1 (5 bases). Germline CDR1 and CDR2: MGHDK and SYGVNS. Trimming took 5 bases from V and 2 from J, leaving 15 bases between them. The CDR3 is made up of 15 amino acids.

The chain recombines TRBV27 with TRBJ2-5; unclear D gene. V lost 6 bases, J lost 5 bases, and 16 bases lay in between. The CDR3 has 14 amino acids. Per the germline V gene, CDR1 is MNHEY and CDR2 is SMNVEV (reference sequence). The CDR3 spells CASSPRGVYETQYF. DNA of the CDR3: TGTGCCAGCAGCCCGCGCGGAGTCTATGAGACCCAGTACTTC.

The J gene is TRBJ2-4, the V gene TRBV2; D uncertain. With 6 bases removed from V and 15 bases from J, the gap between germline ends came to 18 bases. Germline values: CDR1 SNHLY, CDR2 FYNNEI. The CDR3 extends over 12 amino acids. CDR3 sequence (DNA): TGTGCCAGCAGAGAAAGCGCTCCTTTAGGGTACTTC. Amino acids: CASRESAPLGYF.

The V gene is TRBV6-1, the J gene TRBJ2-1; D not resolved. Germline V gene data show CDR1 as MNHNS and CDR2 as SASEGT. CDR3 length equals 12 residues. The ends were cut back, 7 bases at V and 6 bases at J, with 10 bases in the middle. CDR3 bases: TGTGCCAGCACGAGTTATCCCAATGAGCAGTTCTTC. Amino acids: CASTSYPNEQFF.

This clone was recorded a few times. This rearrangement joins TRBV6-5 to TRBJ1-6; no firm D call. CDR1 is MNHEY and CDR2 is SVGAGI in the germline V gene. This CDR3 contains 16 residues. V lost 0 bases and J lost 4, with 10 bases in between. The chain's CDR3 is CASSYSNRRYNSPLHF. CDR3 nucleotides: TGTGCCAGCAGTTACTCGAACCGCAGGTATAATTCACCCCTCCACTTT.

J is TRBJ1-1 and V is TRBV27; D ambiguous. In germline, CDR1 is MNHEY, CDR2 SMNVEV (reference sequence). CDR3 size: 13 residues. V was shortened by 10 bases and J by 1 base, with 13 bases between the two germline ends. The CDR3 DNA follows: TGTGCCACCCGCCGAGCCGCGAACACTGAAGCTTTCTTT. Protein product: CATRRAANTEAFF.